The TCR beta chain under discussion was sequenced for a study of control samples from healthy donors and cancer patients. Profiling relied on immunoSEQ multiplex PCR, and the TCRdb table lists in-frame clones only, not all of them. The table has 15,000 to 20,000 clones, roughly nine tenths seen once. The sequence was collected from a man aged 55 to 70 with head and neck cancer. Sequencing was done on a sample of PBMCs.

CDR3 sequence: CSVEDGRVGYNTYEQYF. The CDR3 nucleotides are TGCAGCGTTGAAGATGGAAGGGTTGGATATAATACCTACGAGCAGTACTTC. The chain employs TRBV29-1 and TRBJ2-7; D unresolved. The germline CDR1 and CDR2 sequences are SQVTM and ANQGSEA. Between the trimmed V and J ends, which lost 0 bases and 2 bases, there was a span of 20 bases. The CDR3 totals 17 residues.